This record covers a single T cell receptor beta chain. cDNA prepared by RNA extraction and subsequent reverse transcription served as the template for sequencing. Some clones are missing from TCRdb's copy, which holds only in-frame ones; the method was immunoSEQ multiplex PCR. The table includes around 160,000 clones, 75% to 90% detected once. This record belongs to a study of CD8+ T cells in alopecia areata. For the study at large: Each of the treated patients was given oral tofacitinib, 5 to 10 mg twice daily, for moderate-to-severe alopecia areata.

From germline, CDR1 is MRHNA and CDR2 SNTAGT. The CDR3 consists of 15 residues. The ends were cut back, 6 bases at V and 4 bases at J, with 15 bases in the middle. V gene TRBV6-4 combines with J gene TRBJ2-2; D possibly uses TRBD1 or TRBD2 (6 bases each). Sequences were derived from CD8+ T cells sorted from blood, sampled at week 0. The sequence derives from a human donor with alopecia areata. DNA of the CDR3: TGTGCCAGCAGCCCCGTGGGGGGCGGCACCGGGGAGCTGTTTTTT. Protein product: CASSPVGGGTGELFF.